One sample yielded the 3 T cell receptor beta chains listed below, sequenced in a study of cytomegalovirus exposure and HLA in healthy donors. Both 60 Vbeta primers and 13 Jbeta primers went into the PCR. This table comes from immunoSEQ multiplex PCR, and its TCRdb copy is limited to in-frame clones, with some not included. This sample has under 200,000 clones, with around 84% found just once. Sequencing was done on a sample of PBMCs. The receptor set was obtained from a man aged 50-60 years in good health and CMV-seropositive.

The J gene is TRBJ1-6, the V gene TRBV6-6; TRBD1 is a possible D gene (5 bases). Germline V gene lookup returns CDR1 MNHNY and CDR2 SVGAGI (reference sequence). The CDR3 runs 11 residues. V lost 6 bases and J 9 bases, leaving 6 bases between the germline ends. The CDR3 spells CASSGGSPLHF. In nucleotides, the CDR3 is TGTGCCAGCAGCGGGGGTTCACCCCTCCACTTT.

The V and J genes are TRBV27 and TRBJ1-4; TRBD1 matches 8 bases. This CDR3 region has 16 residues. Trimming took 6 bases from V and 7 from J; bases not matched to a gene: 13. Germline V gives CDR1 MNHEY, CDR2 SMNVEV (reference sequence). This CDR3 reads CASSRYAGTGGEKLFF. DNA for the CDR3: TGTGCCAGCAGCCGATATGCCGGGACAGGAGGTGAAAAACTGTTTTTT.

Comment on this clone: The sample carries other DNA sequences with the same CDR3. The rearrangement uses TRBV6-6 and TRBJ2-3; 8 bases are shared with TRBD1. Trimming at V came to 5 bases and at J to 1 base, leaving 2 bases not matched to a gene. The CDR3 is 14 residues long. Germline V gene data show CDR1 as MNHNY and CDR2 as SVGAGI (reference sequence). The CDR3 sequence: CASSGQGGTDTQYF. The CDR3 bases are TGTGCCAGCAGTGGACAGGGTGGCACAGATACGCAGTATTTT.